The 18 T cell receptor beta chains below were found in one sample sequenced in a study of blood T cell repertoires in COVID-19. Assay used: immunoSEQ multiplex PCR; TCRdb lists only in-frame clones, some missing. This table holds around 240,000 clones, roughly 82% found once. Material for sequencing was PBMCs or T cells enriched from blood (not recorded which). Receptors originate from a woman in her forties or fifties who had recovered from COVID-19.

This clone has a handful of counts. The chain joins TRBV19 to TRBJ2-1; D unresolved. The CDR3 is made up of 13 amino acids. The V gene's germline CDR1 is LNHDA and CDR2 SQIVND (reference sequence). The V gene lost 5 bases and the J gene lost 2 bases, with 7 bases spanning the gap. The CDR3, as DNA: TGTGCCAGTAGTCTTGAGACCTACAATGAGCAGTTCTTC. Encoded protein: CASSLETYNEQFF.

For the CDR3, the DNA is TGTGCCAGCGAGGAGGGGGGGAGGAACATTCAGTACTTC. Its translation: CASEEGGRNIQYF. This chain connects TRBV7-2 to TRBJ2-4; possible D gene TRBD2, 7 bases. The germline V gene has CDR1 SGHTA and CDR2 FQGNSA. Trimming pared 8 bases from V and 7 bases from J, leaving 15 bases between. This CDR3 has 13 amino acids.

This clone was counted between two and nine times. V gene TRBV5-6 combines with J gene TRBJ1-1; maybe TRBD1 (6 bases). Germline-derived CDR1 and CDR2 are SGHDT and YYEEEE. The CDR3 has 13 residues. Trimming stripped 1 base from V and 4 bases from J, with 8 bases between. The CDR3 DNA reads TGTGCCAGCAGCTTGTTGGGGGCCACTGAAGCTTTCTTT. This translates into CASSLLGATEAFF.

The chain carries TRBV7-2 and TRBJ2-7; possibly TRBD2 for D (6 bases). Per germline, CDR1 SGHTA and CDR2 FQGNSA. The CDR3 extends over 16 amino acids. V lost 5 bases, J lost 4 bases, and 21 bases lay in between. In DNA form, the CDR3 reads TGTGCCAGCAGCCTACGGACCAAGGTGGGGGGATACGAGCAGTACTTC. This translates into CASSLRTKVGGYEQYF.

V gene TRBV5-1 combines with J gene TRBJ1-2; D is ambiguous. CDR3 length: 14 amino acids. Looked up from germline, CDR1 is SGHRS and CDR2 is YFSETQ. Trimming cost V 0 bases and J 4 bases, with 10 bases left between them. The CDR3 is CASSLGGLSYGYTF. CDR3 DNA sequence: TGCGCCAGCAGCTTGGGCGGGTTAAGCTATGGCTACACCTTC.

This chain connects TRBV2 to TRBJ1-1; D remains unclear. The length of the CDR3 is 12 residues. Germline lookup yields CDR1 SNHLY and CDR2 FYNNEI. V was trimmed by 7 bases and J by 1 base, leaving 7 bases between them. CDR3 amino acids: CASNSQNTEAFF. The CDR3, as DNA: TGTGCCAGCAACTCCCAGAACACTGAAGCTTTCTTT.

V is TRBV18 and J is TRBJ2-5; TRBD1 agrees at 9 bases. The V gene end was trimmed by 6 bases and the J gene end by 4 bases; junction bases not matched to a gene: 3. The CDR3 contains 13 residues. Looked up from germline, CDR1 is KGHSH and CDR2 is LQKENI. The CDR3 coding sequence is TGTGCCAGCTCCGGGACAGGGAGAGAGACCCAGTACTTC. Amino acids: CASSGTGRETQYF. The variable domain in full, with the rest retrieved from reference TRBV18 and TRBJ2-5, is NAGVMQNPRHLVRRRGQEARLRCSPMKGHSHVYWYRQLPEEGLKFMVYLQKENIIDESGMPKERFSAEFPKEGPSILRIQQVVRGDSAAYFCASSGTGRETQYFGPGTRLLVL.

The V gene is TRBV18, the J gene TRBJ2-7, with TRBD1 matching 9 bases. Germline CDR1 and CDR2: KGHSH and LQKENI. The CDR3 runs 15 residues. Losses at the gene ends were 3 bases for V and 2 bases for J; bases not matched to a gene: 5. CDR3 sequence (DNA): TGTGCCAGCTCACCCAGGACAGGGGCCCCCTACGAGCAGTACTTC. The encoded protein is CASSPRTGAPYEQYF.

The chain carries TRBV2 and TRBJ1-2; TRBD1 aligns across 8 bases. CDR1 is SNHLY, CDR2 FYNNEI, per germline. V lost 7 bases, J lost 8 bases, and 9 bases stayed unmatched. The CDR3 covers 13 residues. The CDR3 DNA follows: TGTGCCAGCACCCCTCAGGGGGCGTCCGGCTACACCTTC. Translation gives CASTPQGASGYTF.

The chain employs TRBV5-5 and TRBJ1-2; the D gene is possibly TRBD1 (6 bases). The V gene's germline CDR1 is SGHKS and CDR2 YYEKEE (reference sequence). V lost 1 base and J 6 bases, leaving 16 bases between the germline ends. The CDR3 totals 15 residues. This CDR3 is CASSLSARGTHGYTF. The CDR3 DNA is TGTGCCAGCAGCTTGAGTGCCAGGGGAACTCATGGCTACACCTTC.

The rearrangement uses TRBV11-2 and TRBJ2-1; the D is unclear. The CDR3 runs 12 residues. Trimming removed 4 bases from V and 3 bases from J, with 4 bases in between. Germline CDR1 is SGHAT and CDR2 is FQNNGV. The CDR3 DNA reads TGTGCCAGCAGCTCCCGCTACAATGAGCAGTTCTTC. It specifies CASSSRYNEQFF.

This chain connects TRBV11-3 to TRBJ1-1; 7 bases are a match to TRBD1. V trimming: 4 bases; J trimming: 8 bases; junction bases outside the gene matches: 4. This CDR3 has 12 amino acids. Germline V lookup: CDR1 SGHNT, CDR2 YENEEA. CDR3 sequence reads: CASSSRDREAFF. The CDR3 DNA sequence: TGTGCCAGCAGCTCCCGGGACAGAGAAGCTTTCTTT.

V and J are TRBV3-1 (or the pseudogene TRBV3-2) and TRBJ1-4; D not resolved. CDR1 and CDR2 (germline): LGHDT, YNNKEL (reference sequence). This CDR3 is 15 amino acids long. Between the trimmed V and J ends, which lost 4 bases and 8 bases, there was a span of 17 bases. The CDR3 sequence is CASSRQDLSGEKLFF. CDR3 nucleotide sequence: TGTGCCAGCAGCCGGCAAGATTTGTCGGGGGAAAAACTGTTTTTT.

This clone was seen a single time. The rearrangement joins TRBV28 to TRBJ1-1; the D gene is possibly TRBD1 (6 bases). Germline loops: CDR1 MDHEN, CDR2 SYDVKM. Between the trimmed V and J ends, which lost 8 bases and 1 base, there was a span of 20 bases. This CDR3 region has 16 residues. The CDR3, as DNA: TGTGCCAGCGGGGTCCGGGGGGACACAGCGAACACTGAAGCTTTCTTT. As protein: CASGVRGDTANTEAFF. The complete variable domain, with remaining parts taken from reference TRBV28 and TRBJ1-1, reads DVKVTQSSRYLVKRTGEKVFLECVQDMDHENMFWYRQDPGLGLRLIYFSYDVKMKEKGDIPEGYSVSREKKERFSLILESASTNQTSMYLCASGVRGDTANTEAFFGQGTRLTVV.

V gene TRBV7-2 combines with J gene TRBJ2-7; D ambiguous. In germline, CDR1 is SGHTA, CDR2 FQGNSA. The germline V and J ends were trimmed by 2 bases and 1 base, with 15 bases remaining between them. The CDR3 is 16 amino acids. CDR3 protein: CASSLYPPPVSYEQYF. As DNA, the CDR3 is TGTGCCAGCAGCTTATATCCCCCTCCAGTGTCCTACGAGCAGTACTTC.

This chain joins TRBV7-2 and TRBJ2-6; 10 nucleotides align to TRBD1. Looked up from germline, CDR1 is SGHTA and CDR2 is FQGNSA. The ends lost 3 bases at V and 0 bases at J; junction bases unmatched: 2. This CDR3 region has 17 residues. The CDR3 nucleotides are TGTGCCAGCAGCTTGACAGGGGGCAACTCTGGGGCCAACGTCCTGACTTTC. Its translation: CASSLTGGNSGANVLTF. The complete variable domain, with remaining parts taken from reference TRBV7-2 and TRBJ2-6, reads GAGVSQSPSNKVTEKGKDVELRCDPISGHTALYWYRQSLGQGLEFLIYFQGNSAPDKSGLPSDRFSAERTGGSVSTLTIQRTQQEDSAVYLCASSLTGGNSGANVLTFGAGSRLTVL.

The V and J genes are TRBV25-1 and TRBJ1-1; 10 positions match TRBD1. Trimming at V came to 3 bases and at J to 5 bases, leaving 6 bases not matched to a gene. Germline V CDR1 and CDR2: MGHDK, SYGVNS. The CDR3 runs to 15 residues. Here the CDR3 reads CASSDTGQGRTEAFF. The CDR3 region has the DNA TGTGCCAGCAGTGATACGGGACAGGGGAGAACTGAAGCTTTCTTT.

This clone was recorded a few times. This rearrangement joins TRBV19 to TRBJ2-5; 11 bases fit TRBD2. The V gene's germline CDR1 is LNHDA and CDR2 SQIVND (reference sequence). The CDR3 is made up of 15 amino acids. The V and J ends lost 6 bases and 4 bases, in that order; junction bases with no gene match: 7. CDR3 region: CASRSLAGGGETQYF. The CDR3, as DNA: TGTGCCAGTAGATCCCTAGCGGGAGGAGGAGAGACCCAGTACTTC.